This entry lists 22 T cell receptor beta chains sequenced from one sample in a study of blood T cell repertoires in COVID-19. This table comes from immunoSEQ multiplex PCR, and its TCRdb copy is limited to in-frame clones, with some not included. The data show nearly 110,000 clones, 75% to 95% seen once. Sequences were obtained from peripheral blood. These receptors came from a woman aged 25 to 39 with acute or convalescent COVID-19.

The rearrangement links TRBV5-6 to TRBJ2-7; D unresolved. V was trimmed by 0 bases and J by 3 bases, leaving 10 bases between them. In germline, CDR1 is SGHDT, CDR2 YYEEEE. The length of the CDR3 is 14 residues. The CDR3 is CASSLGVKRYEQYF. CDR3 nucleotides: TGTGCCAGCAGCTTGGGCGTCAAACGCTACGAGCAGTACTTC.

This clone was detected once. Other nucleotide sequences from this sample produce the same CDR3. V is TRBV9 and J is TRBJ1-5; TRBD1 aligns across 7 bases. The CDR3 length is 15 residues. Germline trimming cut 2 bases from V and 2 bases from J; bases unmatched to any gene: 4. Germline V CDR1 and CDR2: SGDLS, YYNGEE. The CDR3 sequence: CASSVGTVGNQPQHF. CDR3 nucleotide sequence: TGTGCCAGCAGCGTGGGGACAGTTGGCAATCAGCCCCAGCATTTT.

The chain employs TRBV29-1 and TRBJ2-1; 7 bases align to TRBD2. Germline CDR1 and CDR2: SQVTM and ANQGSEA. This CDR3 is 15 amino acids long. The V segment lost 3 bases and the J segment 4 bases; nucleotides outside the gene matches: 9. CDR3 nucleotides: TGCAGCGTTGAGGGAGGGCGACCTGTATACAATGAGCAGTTCTTC. As protein: CSVEGGRPVYNEQFF.

This chain joins TRBV7-6 and TRBJ2-1, with 9 nucleotides matching TRBD2. J lost 9 bases, V lost 5 bases, and 14 bases had no gene match. The CDR3 loop spans 16 amino acids. Germline-derived CDR1 and CDR2 are SGHVS and FNYEAQ. The CDR3 loop is CASSPSRGGAFGEQFF. DNA of the CDR3: TGTGCCAGCAGCCCATCGCGGGGGGGCGCGTTCGGTGAGCAGTTCTTC.

The chain employs TRBV24-1 and TRBJ1-5; D is perhaps TRBD1 (6 bases). Germline V gene sequence: CDR1 KGHDR, CDR2 SFDVKD. Trimming removed 3 bases at V and 0 bases at J, with 11 bases between. The CDR3 is made up of 16 amino acids. The CDR3 coding sequence is TGTGCCACCAGTGATGCGGACAGCTATAGCAATCAGCCCCAGCATTTT. It is translated as CATSDADSYSNQPQHF.

The rearrangement links TRBV7-2 to TRBJ1-6; 8 bases agree with TRBD1. CDR3 length: 16 residues. Germline CDR1 SGHTA, CDR2 FQGNSA. Trimming took 2 bases from V and 6 from J; bases not matched to a gene: 6. The CDR3, as DNA: TGTGCCAGCAGCTTAACCGGACAGGGAAGTAATTCACCCCTCCACTTT. Encoded protein: CASSLTGQGSNSPLHF.

This clone is a singleton in its sample. The chain recombines TRBV4-3 with TRBJ1-1; possible D gene TRBD1, 5 bases. The CDR3 loop spans 14 amino acids. The V and J ends lost 1 base and 0 bases respectively, with 6 bases between them. The germline V gene has CDR1 LGHNA and CDR2 YSLEER. Here the CDR3 reads CASSQGDLNTEAFF. CDR3 coding DNA: TGCGCCAGCAGCCAAGGGGACTTGAACACTGAAGCTTTCTTT.

This chain joins TRBV10-3 and TRBJ1-3, with D perhaps TRBD1 (5 bases). Germline CDR1 is ENHRY and CDR2 is SYGVKD. The CDR3 consists of 16 residues. Trimming cost V 6 bases and J 0 bases, with 15 bases left between them. This CDR3 is CAISDSGTVSGNTIYF. The CDR3 bases are TGTGCCATCAGCGATTCGGGGACTGTCTCTGGAAACACCATATATTTT.

The rearrangement links TRBV5-4 to TRBJ2-7; perhaps TRBD2 as D (5 bases). Between the trimmed V and J ends, which lost 3 bases and 3 bases, there was a span of 10 bases. Germline V CDR1 and CDR2: SGHNT, YYREEE (reference sequence). The CDR3 covers 13 residues. CDR3 sequence reads: CASSWRAGYEQYF. The CDR3 DNA reads as TGTGCCAGCAGCTGGCGGGCGGGCTACGAGCAGTACTTC. Full variable domain (remainder filled in from reference TRBV5-4 and TRBJ2-7): ETGVTQSPTHLIKTRGQQVTLRCSSQSGHNTVSWYQQALGQGPQFIFQYYREEENGRGNFPPRFSGLQFPNYSSELNVNALELDDSALYLCASSWRAGYEQYFGPGTRLTVT.

The V gene is TRBV19, the J gene TRBJ2-7, with 8 bases that match TRBD1. The V and J ends lost 7 bases and 2 bases, in that order; junction bases with no gene match: 7. Germline-derived CDR1 and CDR2 are LNHDA and SQIVND (reference sequence). CDR3 length equals 14 residues. The chain's CDR3 is CASKVSDRAYEQYF. The CDR3 nucleotides are TGTGCCAGTAAAGTTTCGGACAGGGCCTACGAGCAGTACTTC.

The chain carries TRBV6-2 or TRBV6-3 and TRBJ1-1, with TRBD1 as a possible D gene (5 bases). The CDR3 is made up of 15 amino acids. V was clipped by 2 bases and J by 3 bases, with 13 bases between them. CDR1 is MNHEY, CDR2 SVGEGT, per germline. In DNA, the CDR3 is TGTGCCAGCAGTTACGTGGAGGGGCTGCACACTGAAGCTTTCTTT. Its translation: CASSYVEGLHTEAFF.

This clone showed up just once. V and J are TRBV5-1 and TRBJ1-3, with 7 nucleotides matching TRBD1. Germline CDR1 reads SGHRS; CDR2 reads YFSETQ. With V trimmed by 2 bases and J by 0 bases, 5 bases remained unmatched. This CDR3 spans 16 amino acids. Here the CDR3 DNA reads TGCGCCAGCAGCTTAGGAGGGGGCCTCTCTGGAAACACCATATATTTT. Translating it yields CASSLGGGLSGNTIYF.

The rearrangement joins TRBV6-5 to TRBJ2-3, with a possible D match to TRBD1 (5 bases). With 6 bases removed from V and 5 bases from J, the gap between germline ends came to 15 bases. The CDR3 totals 14 residues. CDR1 is MNHEY and CDR2 is SVGAGI in the germline V gene. For the CDR3, the DNA is TGTGCCAGCAGCCCATACAGGTTCCTAGATACGCAGTATTTT. Translated, it gives CASSPYRFLDTQYF.

In the case of this clone: The same CDR3 arises from other DNA sequences in this sample as well. The V gene is TRBV5-4, the J gene TRBJ1-2; 10 bases are a match to TRBD1. With V trimmed by 5 bases and J by 4 bases, 2 bases remained unmatched. The CDR3 length is 13 residues. Per germline, CDR1 SGHNT and CDR2 YYREEE (reference sequence). CDR3 loop: CASSGQGGYGYTF. DNA of the CDR3: TGTGCCAGCAGTGGACAGGGGGGCTATGGCTACACCTTC.

CDR3 nucleotides: TGTGCCAGCAGTTTTTCAGGGGGTTCCTACGAGCAGTACTTC. It translates to CASSFSGGSYEQYF. The V call is TRBV27, the J call TRBJ2-7, with 7 bases lining up with TRBD1. Germline V CDR1 and CDR2: MNHEY, SMNVEV (reference sequence). CDR3 length: 14 amino acids. Germline trimming cut 3 bases from V and 1 base from J; bases unmatched to any gene: 3.

This chain connects TRBV9 to TRBJ1-6, with 9 bases aligning to TRBD1. J gave up 9 bases and V 1 base, and 8 bases lay outside the gene matches. Per the germline V gene, CDR1 is SGDLS and CDR2 is YYNGEE. This CDR3 spans 16 amino acids. The CDR3 DNA reads as TGTGCCAGCAGCGTAAGCGCGGGACAGGGTGGTTCACCCCTCCACTTT. It encodes CASSVSAGQGGSPLHF.

DNA of the CDR3: TGTGCCAGCGGCCGGACAGGGGGCGGTGTCGGCGAGCAGTACTTC. It encodes CASGRTGGGVGEQYF. This chain connects TRBV6-2 or TRBV6-3 to TRBJ2-7, with 11 bases lining up with TRBD1. V lost 8 bases and J lost 6; bases outside the gene matches: 12. Germline CDR1 reads MNHEY; CDR2 reads SVGEGT. The CDR3 spans 15 residues.

CDR3 sequence: CASSSESVDRGNGYTF. Written as DNA, the CDR3 is TGCGCCAGCAGCTCCGAGTCTGTGGACAGGGGGAATGGCTACACCTTC. The V and J genes are TRBV5-1 and TRBJ1-2, with 10 bases identical to TRBD1. This CDR3 is 16 amino acids long. The germline V gene encodes CDR1 SGHRS and CDR2 YFSETQ. With V trimmed by 3 bases and J by 6 bases, 11 bases remained unmatched.

This chain joins TRBV12-3 or TRBV12-4 and TRBJ1-2; D is undetermined. CDR3 length: 12 residues. V dropped 4 bases and J dropped 1 base, with 4 bases sitting between them. The CDR3 loop reads CASSSYNYGYTF. Here the CDR3 DNA reads TGTGCCAGCAGTTCCTATAACTATGGCTACACCTTC.

The chain employs TRBV2 and TRBJ1-1; D remains ambiguous. Per germline, CDR1 SNHLY and CDR2 FYNNEI. The CDR3 spans 13 residues. V gave up 8 bases and J gave up 1 base, with 11 bases separating them. CDR3 nucleotide sequence: TGTGCCAGCTTAATTTTAGCGAACACTGAAGCTTTCTTT. The encoded protein is CASLILANTEAFF.

The chain employs TRBV11-2 and TRBJ2-5; D ambiguous. Germline CDR1 SGHAT, CDR2 FQNNGV. The CDR3 runs to 14 residues. V was trimmed by 3 bases and J by 1 base, leaving 9 bases between them. The CDR3 loop is CASSFAPSQETQYF. The CDR3 DNA sequence: TGTGCCAGCAGCTTTGCACCCAGCCAAGAGACCCAGTACTTC.

The chain joins TRBV9 to TRBJ2-7; TRBD2 agrees at 12 bases. Trimming cost V 4 bases and J 1 base; bases outside gene matches: 9. This CDR3 comprises 17 residues. Germline V CDR1 and CDR2: SGDLS, YYNGEE. In nucleotides, the CDR3 is TGTGCCAGCAGCCCTCAGAGGACTAGCGGGGCATCCTACGAGCAGTACTTC. Translation gives CASSPQRTSGASYEQYF. Full variable domain (outside the CDR3, taken from reference TRBV9 and TRBJ2-7): DSGVTQTPKHLITATGQRVTLRCSPRSGDLSVYWYQQSLDQGLQFLIQYYNGEERAKGNILERFSAQQFPDLHSELNLSSLELGDSALYFCASSPQRTSGASYEQYFGPGTRLTVT.